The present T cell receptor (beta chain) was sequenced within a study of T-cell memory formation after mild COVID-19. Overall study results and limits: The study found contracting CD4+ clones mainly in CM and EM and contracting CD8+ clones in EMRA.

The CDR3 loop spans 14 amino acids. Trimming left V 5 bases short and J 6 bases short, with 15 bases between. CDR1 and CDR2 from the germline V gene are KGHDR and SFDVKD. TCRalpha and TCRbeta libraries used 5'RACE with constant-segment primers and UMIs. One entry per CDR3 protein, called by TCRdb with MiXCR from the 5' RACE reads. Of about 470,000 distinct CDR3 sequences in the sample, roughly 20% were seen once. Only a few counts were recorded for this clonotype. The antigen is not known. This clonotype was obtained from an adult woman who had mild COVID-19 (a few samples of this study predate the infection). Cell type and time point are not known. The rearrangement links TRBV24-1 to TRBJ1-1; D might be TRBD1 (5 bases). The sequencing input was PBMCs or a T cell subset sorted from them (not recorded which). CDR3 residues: CATSAGGVVAEAFF. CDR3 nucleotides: TGTGCCACCAGTGCCGGGGGGGTGGTCGCTGAAGCTTTCTTT.